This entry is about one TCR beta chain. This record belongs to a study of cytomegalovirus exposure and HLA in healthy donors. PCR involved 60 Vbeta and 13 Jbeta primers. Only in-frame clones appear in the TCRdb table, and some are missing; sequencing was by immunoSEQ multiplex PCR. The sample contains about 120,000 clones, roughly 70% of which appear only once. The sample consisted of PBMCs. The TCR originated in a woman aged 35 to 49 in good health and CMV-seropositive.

The CDR3 nucleotides read TGTGCCAGTAGCGCCGGGGGGGGGCGCGGCTATGGCTACACCTTC. Its translation: CASSAGGGRGYGYTF. V and J are TRBV19 and TRBJ1-2; possibly TRBD1 for D (6 bases). Germline loops: CDR1 LNHDA, CDR2 SQIVND (reference sequence). CDR3 length: 15 amino acids. V was clipped by 6 bases and J by 4 bases, with 18 bases between them.